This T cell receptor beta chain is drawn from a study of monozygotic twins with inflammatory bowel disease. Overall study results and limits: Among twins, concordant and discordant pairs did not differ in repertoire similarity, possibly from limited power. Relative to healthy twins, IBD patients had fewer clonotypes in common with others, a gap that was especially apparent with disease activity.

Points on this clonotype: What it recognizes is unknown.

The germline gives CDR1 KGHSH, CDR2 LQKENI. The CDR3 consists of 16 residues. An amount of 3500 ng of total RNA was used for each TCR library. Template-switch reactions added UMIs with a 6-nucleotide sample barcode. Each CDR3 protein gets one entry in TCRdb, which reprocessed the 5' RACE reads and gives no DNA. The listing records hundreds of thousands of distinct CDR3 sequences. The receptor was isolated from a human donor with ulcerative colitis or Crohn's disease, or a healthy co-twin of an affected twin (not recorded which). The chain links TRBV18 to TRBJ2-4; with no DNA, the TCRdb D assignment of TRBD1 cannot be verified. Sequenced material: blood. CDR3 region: CASSPRQGDGKNIQYF. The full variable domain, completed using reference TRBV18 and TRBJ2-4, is NAGVMQNPRHLVRRRGQEARLRCSPMKGHSHVYWYRQLPEEGLKFMVYLQKENIIDESGMPKERFSAEFPKEGPSILRIQQVVRGDSAAYFCASSPRQGDGKNIQYFGAGTRLSVL.